This T cell receptor beta chain was observed in a study of vaccination effects on CD4 cells after COVID-19. Overall study context: The median interval between the second dose and post-vaccine sampling was 72 days. Study outcomes and limitations: Healthy vaccine recipients' vaccine-induced clones were almost all SARS-CoV-2 mono-reactive. Clones of infection and vaccine origin contracted markedly late after vaccination.

Under the ViraFEST assay, PBMC were stimulated with viral peptide pools so that antigen-specific CD4+ T cells expanded. Sequencing was performed afterwards. Following 10 days of culture, CD4+ T cells were isolated. Participants each got two BNT162b2 or mRNA-1273 vaccine doses. With regard to this clone: The antigen remains unidentified.

Using immunoSEQ multiplex PCR, the repertoire was profiled, and TCRdb retains in-frame clones only, with some absent. The sample contains approximately 16,000 clones, 65% to 75% of which appear only once. The CDR3 has 15 residues. Trimming cost V 0 bases and J 7 bases; bases outside gene matches: 1. Germline loops: CDR1 SGHRS, CDR2 YFSETQ. This clonotype was sampled from a human donor who received a COVID-19 vaccine. The genes are TRBV5-1 and TRBJ2-3; TRBD2 matches at 14 bases. Sequences were derived from CD4+ T cells from PBMCs cultured with HCoV-NL63 spike peptides, sampled after COVID-19 vaccination. This CDR3 is CASSLGLAGGHTQYF. CDR3 nucleotides: TGCGCCAGCAGCTTGGGACTAGCGGGAGGGCATACGCAGTATTTT.